This TCR beta chain was captured in a study of PD-L1 blockade in urothelial cancer. Time point of the sample: pretreatment peripheral blood. Sequencing was performed with immunoSEQ multiplex PCR; in TCRdb, only in-frame clones are kept and a portion is missing. This sample has around 100,000 clones, with nearly 90% found just once. CDR3 length: 17 residues. The V segment lost 6 bases and the J segment 0 bases; nucleotides outside the gene matches: 10. Germline assignment: CDR1 MDHEN and CDR2 SYDVKM. A single count supports this clone. This chain connects TRBV28 to TRBJ2-7, with 11 bases matching TRBD2. The receptor was derived from a man in his sixties with urothelial cancer. Sequencing was performed on PBMCs, taken around atezolizumab (anti-PD-L1) treatment. DNA for the CDR3: TGTGCCAGCAGCCCTGGACTAGCGGGTACCTTCTCCTACGAGCAGTACTTC. It translates to CASSPGLAGTFSYEQYF. The full variable domain, its missing parts supplied by reference TRBV28 and TRBJ2-7, is DVKVTQSSRYLVKRTGEKVFLECVQDMDHENMFWYRQDPGLGLRLIYFSYDVKMKEKGDIPEGYSVSREKKERFSLILESASTNQTSMYLCASSPGLAGTFSYEQYFGPGTRLTVT.